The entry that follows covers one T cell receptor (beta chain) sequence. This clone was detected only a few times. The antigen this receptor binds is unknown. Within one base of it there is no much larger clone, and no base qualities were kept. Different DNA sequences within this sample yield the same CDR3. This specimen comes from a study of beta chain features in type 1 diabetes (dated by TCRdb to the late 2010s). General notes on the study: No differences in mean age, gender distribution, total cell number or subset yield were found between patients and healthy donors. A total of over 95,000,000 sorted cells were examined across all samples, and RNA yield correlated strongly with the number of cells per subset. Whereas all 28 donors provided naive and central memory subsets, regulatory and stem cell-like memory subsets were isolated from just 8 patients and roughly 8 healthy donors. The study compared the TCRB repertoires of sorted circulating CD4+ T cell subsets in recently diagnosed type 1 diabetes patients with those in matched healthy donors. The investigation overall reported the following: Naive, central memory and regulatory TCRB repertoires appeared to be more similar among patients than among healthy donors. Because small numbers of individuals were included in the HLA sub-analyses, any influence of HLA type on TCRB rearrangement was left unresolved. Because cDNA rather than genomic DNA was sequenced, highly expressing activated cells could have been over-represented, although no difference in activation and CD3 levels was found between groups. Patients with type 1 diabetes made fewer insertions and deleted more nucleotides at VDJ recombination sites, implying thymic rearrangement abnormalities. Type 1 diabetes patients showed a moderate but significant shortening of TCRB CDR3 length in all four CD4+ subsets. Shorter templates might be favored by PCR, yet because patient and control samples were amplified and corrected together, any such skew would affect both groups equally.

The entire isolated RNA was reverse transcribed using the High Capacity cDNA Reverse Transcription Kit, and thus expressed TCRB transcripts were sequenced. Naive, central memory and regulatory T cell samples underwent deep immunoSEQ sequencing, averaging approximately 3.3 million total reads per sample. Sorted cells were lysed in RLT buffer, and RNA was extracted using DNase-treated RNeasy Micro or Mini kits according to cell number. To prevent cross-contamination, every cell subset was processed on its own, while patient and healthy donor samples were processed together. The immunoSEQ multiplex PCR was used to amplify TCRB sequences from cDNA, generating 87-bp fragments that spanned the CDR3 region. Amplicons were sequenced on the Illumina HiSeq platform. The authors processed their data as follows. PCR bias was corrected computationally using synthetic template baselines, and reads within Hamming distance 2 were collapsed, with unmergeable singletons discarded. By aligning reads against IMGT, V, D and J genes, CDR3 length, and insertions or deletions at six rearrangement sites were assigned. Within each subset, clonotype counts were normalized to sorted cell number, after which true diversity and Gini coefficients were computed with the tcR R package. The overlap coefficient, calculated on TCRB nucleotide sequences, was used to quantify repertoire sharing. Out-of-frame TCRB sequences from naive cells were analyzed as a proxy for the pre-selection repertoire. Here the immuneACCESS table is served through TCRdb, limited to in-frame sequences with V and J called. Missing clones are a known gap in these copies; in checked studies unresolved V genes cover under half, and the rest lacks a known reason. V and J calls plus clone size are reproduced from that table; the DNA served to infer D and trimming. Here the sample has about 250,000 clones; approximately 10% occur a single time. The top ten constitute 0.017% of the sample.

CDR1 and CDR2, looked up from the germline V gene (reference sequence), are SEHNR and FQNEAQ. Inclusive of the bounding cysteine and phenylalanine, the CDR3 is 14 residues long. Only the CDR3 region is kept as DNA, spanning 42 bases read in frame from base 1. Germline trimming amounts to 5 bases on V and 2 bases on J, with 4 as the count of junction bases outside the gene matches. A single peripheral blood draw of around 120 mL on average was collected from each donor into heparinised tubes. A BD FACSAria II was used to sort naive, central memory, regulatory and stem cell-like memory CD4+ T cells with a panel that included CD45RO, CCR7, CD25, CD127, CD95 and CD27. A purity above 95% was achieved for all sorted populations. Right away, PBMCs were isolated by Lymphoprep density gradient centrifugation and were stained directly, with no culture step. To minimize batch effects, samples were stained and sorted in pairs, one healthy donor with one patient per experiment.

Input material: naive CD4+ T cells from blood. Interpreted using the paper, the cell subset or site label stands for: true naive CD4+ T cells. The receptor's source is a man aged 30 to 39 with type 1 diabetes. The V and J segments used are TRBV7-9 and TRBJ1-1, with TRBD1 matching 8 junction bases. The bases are TGTGCCAGCAGCCTAGGACAGGGCAACACTGAAGCTTTCTTT. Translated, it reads CASSLGQGNTEAFF.